This T cell receptor (beta chain) appears in the sequencing data of a study of cytomegalovirus exposure and HLA in healthy donors. This PCR relied on a set of 60 Vbeta primers and 13 Jbeta primers. Here immunoSEQ multiplex PCR was the method, and the copy in TCRdb shows in-frame clones only, minus some. The sample includes about 170,000 clones, around 73% of them seen just once. CDR3 size: 16 residues. V was clipped by 4 bases and J by 4 bases, with 18 bases between them. Germline CDR1 and CDR2: SGHKS and YYEKEE (reference sequence). This TCR derives from a woman between 18 and 29 years old in good health and CMV-seropositive. The sequenced sample consisted of PBMCs. The chain links TRBV5-5 to TRBJ1-5; D remains ambiguous. CDR3 in amino acids: CASSPGEGGGNQPQHF. DNA of the CDR3: TGTGCCAGCAGCCCCGGGGAGGGCGGAGGGAATCAGCCCCAGCATTTT.